The present TCR beta chain was sequenced within a study of beta chain features in type 1 diabetes. Reverse transcription of all isolated RNA meant that expressed TCRB transcripts were sequenced. Using immunoSEQ multiplex PCR, the repertoire was profiled, and TCRdb retains in-frame clones only, with some absent. The sample lists some 350,000 clones; around a tenth were seen once. The CDR3 has 19 residues. Germline CDR1 SGHTA, CDR2 FQGNSA. Between the trimmed V and J ends, which lost 2 bases and 0 bases, there was a span of 17 bases. This clone was seen more than once but under ten times. What it binds is not known. Study-wide findings and caveats: TCRB CDR3 length was moderately but significantly reduced in all four CD4+ subsets of Type 1 diabetes patients.

The sequenced sample was central memory CD4+ T cells from blood. V and J are TRBV7-2 and TRBJ2-6; D not certain. The TCR originated in a man under 40 with type 1 diabetes. CDR3 amino acids: CASSLQSPYEASGANVLTF. The CDR3 nucleotides are TGTGCCAGCAGCTTACAGAGTCCCTATGAGGCCTCTGGGGCCAACGTCCTGACTTTC.